This TCR beta chain appears in the sequencing data of a study of blood T cell repertoires in COVID-19. Turning to the study itself: The origin of the acute and convalescent COVID-19 samples was the United States, Italy and Spain. Sample material is recorded as cDNA or gDNA derived from T cells, B-cell-depleted T cells, or PBMCs.

Source study methods: Cell counts per sample came from amplifying reference gene primers. Method: immunoSEQ multiplex PCR; TCRdb's copy keeps in-frame clones and lacks some. D and trimming come from the DNA, and the V and J calls and clone size come from that table. Among about 460,000 clones listed, roughly nine tenths were seen once. V lost 5 bases to trimming and J lost 4 bases; unmatched junction nucleotides: 6. CDR3 size: 14 residues. Looked up from germline, CDR1 is MNHEY and CDR2 is SVGAGI. Individuals drawn from around 24 US areas were roughly 18 to 95 years old. Sequenced sample: PBMCs or T cells enriched from blood (not recorded which). The chain links TRBV6-5 to TRBJ2-7, with TRBD1 matching over 9 bases. This receptor was identified in a woman in her sixties or seventies who had recovered from COVID-19. This chain's CDR3 is CASSRTGTGYEQYF. Here the CDR3 DNA reads TGTGCCAGCAGTCGAACCGGGACAGGGTACGAGCAGTACTTC.